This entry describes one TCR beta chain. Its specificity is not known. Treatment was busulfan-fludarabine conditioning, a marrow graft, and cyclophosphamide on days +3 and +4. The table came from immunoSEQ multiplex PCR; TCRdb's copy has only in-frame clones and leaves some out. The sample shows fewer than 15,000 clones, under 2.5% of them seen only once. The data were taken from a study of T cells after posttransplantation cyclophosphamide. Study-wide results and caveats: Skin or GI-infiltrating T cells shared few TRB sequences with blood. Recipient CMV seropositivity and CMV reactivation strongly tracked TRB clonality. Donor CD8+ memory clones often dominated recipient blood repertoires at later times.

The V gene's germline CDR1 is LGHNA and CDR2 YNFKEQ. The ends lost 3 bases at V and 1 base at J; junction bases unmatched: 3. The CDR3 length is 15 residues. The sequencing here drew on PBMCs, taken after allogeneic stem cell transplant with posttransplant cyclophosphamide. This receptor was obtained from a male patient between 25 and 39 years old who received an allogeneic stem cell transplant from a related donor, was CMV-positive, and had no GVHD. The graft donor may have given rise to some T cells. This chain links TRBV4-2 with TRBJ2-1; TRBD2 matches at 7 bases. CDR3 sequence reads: CASSQGGGSYNEQFF. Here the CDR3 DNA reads TGTGCCAGCAGCCAGGGGGGGGGATCCTACAATGAGCAGTTCTTC.